This T cell receptor beta chain was sequenced for a study of identical twins. TCRdb recomputed calls from the 5' RACE reads with MiXCR, one row per CDR3 protein. The table shows 1,800,000 or so distinct CDR3 sequences, with around 33% occurring only once. This clonotype was counted between two and nine times. Specimen: cord blood. This TCR was recovered from a newborn girl in good health.

CDR3: CASSLRGQGSNQPQHF. The CDR3 coding sequence is TGTGCCAGCAGTTTACGCGGACAGGGTAGCAATCAGCCCCAGCATTTT. This chain joins TRBV28 and TRBJ1-5, with 8 bases aligning to TRBD1. The trim removed 2 bases at V and 0 bases at J, leaving 3 bases unmatched. Per the germline V gene, CDR1 is MDHEN and CDR2 is SYDVKM. The CDR3 has 16 amino acids.